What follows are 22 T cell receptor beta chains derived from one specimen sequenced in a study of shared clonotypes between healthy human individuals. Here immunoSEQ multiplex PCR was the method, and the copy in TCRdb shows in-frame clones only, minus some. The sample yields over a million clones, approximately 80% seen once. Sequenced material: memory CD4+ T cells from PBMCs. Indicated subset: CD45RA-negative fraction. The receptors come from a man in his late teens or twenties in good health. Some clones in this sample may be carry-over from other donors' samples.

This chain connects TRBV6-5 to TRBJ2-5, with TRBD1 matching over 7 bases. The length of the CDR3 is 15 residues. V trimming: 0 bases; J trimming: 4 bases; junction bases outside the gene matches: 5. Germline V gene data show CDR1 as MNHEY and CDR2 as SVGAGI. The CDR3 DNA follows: TGTGCCAGCAGTTACTCGGGACAGAAACGAGAGACCCAGTACTTC. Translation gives CASSYSGQKRETQYF.

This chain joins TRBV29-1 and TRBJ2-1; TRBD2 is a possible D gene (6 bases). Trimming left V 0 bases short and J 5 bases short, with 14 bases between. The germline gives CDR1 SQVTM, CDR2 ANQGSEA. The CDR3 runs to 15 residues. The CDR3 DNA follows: TGCAGCGTTGAAGATGGGGGGTTGAGAAACAATGAGCAGTTCTTC. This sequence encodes CSVEDGGLRNNEQFF.

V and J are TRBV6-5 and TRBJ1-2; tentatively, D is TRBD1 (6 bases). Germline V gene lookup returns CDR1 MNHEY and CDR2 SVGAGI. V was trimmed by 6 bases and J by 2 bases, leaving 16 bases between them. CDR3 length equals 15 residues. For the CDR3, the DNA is TGTGCCAGCAGCCGCGTGGGGGGCCCCAACTATGGCTACACCTTC. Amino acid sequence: CASSRVGGPNYGYTF.

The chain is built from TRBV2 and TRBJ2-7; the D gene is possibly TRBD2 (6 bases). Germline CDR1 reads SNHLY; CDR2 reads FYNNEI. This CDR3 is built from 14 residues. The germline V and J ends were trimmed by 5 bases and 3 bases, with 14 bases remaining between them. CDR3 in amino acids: CASSPRGYDYEQYF. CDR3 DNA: TGTGCCAGCAGTCCTCGGGGGTATGACTACGAGCAGTACTTC.

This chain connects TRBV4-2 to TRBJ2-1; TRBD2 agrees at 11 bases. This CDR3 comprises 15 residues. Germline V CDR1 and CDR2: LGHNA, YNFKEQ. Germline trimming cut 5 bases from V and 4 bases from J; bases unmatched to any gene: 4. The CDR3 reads CASSSVAGGYNEQFF. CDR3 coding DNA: TGTGCCAGCAGCTCGGTAGCGGGAGGGTACAATGAGCAGTTCTTC.

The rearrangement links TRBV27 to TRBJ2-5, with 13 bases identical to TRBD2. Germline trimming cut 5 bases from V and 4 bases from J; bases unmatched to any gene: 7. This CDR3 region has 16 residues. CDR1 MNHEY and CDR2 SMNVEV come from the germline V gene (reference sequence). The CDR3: CASSLTSGRERETQYF. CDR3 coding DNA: TGTGCCAGCAGTCTCACTAGCGGGAGGGAAAGAGAGACCCAGTACTTC.

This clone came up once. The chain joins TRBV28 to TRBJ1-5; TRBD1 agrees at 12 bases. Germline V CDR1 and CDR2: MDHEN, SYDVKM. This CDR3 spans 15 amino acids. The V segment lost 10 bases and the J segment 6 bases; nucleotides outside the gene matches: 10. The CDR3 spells CATCRDRGLTQPQHF. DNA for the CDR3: TGTGCCACCTGCCGGGACAGGGGGCTGACTCAGCCCCAGCATTTT. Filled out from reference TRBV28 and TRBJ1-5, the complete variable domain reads DVKVTQSSRYLVKRTGEKVFLECVQDMDHENMFWYRQDPGLGLRLIYFSYDVKMKEKGDIPEGYSVSREKKERFSLILESASTNQTSMYLCATCRDRGLTQPQHFGDGTRLSIL.

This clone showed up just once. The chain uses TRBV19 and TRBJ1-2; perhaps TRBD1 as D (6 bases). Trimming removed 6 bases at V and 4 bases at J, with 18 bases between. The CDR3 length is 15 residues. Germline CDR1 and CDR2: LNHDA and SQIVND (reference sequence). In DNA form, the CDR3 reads TGTGCCAGTAGCCCCGTTAATAGGGGGAGCTATGGCTACACCTTC. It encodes CASSPVNRGSYGYTF.

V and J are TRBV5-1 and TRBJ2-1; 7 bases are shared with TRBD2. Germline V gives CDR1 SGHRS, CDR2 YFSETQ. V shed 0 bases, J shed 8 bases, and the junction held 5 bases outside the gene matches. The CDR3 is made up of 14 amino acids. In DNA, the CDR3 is TGCGCCAGCAGCTTGGTGGGGAGGGAGGATGAGCAGTTCTTC. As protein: CASSLVGREDEQFF.

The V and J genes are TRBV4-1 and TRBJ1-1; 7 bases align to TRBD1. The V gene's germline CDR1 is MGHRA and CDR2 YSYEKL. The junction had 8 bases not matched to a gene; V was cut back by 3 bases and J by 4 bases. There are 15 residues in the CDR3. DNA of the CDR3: TGCGCCAGCAGCCACGAACAGGGGCAGGGCACTGAAGCTTTCTTT. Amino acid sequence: CASSHEQGQGTEAFF.

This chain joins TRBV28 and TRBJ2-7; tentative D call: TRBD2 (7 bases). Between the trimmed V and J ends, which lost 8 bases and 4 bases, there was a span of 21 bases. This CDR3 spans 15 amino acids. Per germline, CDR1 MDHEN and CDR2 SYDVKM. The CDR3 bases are TGTGCCAGCCTAATGGGGGGGCGCCGGTTTTACGAGCAGTACTTC. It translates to CASLMGGRRFYEQYF.

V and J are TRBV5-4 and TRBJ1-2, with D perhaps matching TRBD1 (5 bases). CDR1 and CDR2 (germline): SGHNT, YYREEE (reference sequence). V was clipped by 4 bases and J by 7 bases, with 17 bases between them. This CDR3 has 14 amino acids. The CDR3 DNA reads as TGTGCCAGCAGCGAGGGACGGACTTTGCCTGGCTACACCTTC. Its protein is CASSEGRTLPGYTF.

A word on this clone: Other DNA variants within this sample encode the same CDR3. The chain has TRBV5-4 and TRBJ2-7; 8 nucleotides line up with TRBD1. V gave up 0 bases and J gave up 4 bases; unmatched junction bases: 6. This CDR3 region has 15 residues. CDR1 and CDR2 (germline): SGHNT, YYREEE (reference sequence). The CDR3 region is CASSLGGQGPYEQYF. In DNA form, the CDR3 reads TGTGCCAGCAGCTTGGGTGGACAGGGCCCGTACGAGCAGTACTTC.

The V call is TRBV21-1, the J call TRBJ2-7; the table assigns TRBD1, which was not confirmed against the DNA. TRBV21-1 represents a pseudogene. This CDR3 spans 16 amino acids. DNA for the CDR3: TGTGCCAGCAGCAAAGGTAACCGGGACAGCCTCTACGAGCAGTACTTC. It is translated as CASSKGNRDSLYEQYF.

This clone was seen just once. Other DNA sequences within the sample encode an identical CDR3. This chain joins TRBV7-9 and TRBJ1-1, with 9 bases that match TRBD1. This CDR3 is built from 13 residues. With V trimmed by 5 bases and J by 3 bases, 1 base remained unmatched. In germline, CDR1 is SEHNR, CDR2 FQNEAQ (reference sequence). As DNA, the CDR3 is TGTGCCAGCAGCCGACAGGGGGACACTGAAGCTTTCTTT. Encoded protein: CASSRQGDTEAFF.

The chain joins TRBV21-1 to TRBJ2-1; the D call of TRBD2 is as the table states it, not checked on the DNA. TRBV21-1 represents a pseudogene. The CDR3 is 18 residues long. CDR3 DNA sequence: TGTGCCAGCAGCCATCCCTCAAGCGTGGCGGGTAACCTACATGAGCAGTTCTTC. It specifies CASSHPSSVAGNLHEQFF.

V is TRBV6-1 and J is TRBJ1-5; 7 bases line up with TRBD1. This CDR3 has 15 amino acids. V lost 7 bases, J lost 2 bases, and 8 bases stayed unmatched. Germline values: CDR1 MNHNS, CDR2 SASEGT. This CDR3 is CASNGQVGGNQPQHF. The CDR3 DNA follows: TGTGCCAGCAATGGACAGGTGGGGGGCAATCAGCCCCAGCATTTT.

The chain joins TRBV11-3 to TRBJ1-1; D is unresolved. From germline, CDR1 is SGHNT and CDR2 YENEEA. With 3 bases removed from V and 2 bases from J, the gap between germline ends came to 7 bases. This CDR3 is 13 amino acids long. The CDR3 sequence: CASSLDGNTEAFF. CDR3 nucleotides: TGTGCCAGCAGCTTGGACGGAAACACTGAAGCTTTCTTT. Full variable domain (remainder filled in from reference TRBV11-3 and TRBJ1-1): EAGVVQSPRYKIIEKKQPVAFWCNPISGHNTLYWYLQNLGQGPELLIRYENEEAVDDSQLPKDRFSAERLKGVDSTLKIQPAELGDSAVYLCASSLDGNTEAFFGQGTRLTVV.

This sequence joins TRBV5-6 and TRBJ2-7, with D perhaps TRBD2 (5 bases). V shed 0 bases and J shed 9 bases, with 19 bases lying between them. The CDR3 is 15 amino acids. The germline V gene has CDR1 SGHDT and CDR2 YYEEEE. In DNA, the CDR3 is TGTGCCAGCAGCTTGGACCCGACTACGAGCATCTCGCAGTACTTC. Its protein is CASSLDPTTSISQYF.

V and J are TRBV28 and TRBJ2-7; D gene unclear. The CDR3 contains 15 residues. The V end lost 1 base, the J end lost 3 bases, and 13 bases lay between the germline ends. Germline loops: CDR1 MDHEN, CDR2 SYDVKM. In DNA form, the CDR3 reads TGTGCCAGCAGTTTATCTAGGCCAGGAAACTACGAGCAGTACTTC. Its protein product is CASSLSRPGNYEQYF.

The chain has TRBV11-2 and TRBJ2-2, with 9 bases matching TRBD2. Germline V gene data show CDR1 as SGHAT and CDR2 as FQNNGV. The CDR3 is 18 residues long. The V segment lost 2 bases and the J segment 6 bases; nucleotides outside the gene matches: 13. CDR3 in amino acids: CASSLLLAGVGMAGELFF. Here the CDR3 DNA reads TGTGCCAGCAGCTTACTTTTAGCGGGAGTAGGAATGGCCGGGGAGCTGTTTTTT. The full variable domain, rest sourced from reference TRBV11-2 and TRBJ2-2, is EAGVAQSPRYKIIEKRQSVAFWCNPISGHATLYWYQQILGQGPKLLIQFQNNGVVDDSQLPKDRFSAERLKGVDSTLKIQPAKLEDSAVYLCASSLLLAGVGMAGELFFGEGSRLTVL.

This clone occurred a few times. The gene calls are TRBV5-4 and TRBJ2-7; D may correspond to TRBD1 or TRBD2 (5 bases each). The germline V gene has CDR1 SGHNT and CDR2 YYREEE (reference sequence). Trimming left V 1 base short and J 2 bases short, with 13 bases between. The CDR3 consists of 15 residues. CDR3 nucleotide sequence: TGTGCCAGCAGCTTGTGGGACGGCATGACCTACGAGCAGTACTTC. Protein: CASSLWDGMTYEQYF.